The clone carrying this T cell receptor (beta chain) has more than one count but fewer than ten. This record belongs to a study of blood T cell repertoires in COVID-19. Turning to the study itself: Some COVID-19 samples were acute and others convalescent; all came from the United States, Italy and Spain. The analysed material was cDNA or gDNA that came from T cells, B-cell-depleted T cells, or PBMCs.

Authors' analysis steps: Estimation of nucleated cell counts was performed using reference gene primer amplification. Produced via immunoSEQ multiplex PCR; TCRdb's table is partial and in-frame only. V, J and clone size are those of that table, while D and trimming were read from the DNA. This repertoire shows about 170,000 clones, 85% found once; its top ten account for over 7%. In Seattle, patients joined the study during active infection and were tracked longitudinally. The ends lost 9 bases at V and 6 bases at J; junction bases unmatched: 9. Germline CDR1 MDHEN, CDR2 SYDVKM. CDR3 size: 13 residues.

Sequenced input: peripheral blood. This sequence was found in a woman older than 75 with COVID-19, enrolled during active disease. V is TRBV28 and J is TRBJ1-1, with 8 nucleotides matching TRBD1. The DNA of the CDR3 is TGTGCCAGTTTGACAGGGGCCCCCCCTGAAGCTTTCTTT. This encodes CASLTGAPPEAFF. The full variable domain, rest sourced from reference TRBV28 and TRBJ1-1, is DVKVTQSSRYLVKRTGEKVFLECVQDMDHENMFWYRQDPGLGLRLIYFSYDVKMKEKGDIPEGYSVSREKKERFSLILESASTNQTSMYLCASLTGAPPEAFFGQGTRLTVV.